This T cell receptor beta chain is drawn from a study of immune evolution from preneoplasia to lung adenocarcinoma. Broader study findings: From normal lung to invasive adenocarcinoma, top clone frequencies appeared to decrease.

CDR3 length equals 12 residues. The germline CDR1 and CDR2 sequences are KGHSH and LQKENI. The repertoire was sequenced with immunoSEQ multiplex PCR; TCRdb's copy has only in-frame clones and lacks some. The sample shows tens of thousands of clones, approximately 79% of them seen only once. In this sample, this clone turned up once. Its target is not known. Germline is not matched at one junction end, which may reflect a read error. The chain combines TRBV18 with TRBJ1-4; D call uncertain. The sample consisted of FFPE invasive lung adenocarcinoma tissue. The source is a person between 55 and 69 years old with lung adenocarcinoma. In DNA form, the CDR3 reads TGTGCCAGCTCACCAACGAATGAAAAACTGTTTTTT. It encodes CASSPTNEKLFF.